This section outlines one T cell receptor beta chain sequence together with its context. This entry comes from a study of blood T cell repertoires in COVID-19. For the study at large: Researchers got acute and convalescent COVID-19 samples from the United States, Italy and Spain.

The length of the CDR3 is 14 residues. In germline, CDR1 is MNHEY, CDR2 SVGAGI. With 0 bases removed from V and 9 bases from J, the gap between germline ends came to 12 bases. This table comes from immunoSEQ multiplex PCR, and its TCRdb copy is limited to in-frame clones, with some not included. The table has some 250,000 clones, approximately 82% seen once; the top ten hold about 3.4%. The sequenced sample consisted of peripheral blood. The J gene is TRBJ2-1, the V gene TRBV6-5, with a tentative D call TRBD2 (5 bases). The TCR was taken from a young woman with acute or convalescent COVID-19. The CDR3 DNA follows: TGTGCCAGCAGTTACTCGTCTAGCATGGGTGAGCAGTTCTTC. This encodes CASSYSSSMGEQFF.